These 5 T cell receptor beta chains were sequenced from one sample in a study of blood T cell repertoires in COVID-19. Using immunoSEQ multiplex PCR, the repertoire was profiled, and TCRdb retains in-frame clones only, with some absent. The sample has roughly 95,000 clones, over 80% seen once. The sample consisted of peripheral blood. The origin of the receptors is a woman in her fifties or sixties in a cohort sampled during active COVID-19.

CDR3 in DNA: TGTGCCAGCAGTCGACAGGGTTGGGGGACCCAGTACTTC. Amino acid sequence: CASSRQGWGTQYF. This chain links TRBV28 with TRBJ2-5; 7 positions match TRBD1. Germline loops: CDR1 MDHEN, CDR2 SYDVKM. The V segment lost 5 bases and the J segment 7 bases; nucleotides outside the gene matches: 7. CDR3 size: 13 residues.

This chain joins TRBV19 and TRBJ2-7, with D tentatively TRBD1 (5 bases). V was shortened by 1 base and J by 2 bases, with 15 bases between the two germline ends. The length of the CDR3 is 16 residues. CDR1 and CDR2 from the germline V gene are LNHDA and SQIVND (reference sequence). CDR3 DNA: TGTGCCAGTAGTATAGGGTACGTGCAGGGAACCTACGAGCAGTACTTC. Residues: CASSIGYVQGTYEQYF.

The chain recombines TRBV2 with TRBJ2-5; no clear D. The CDR3 is made up of 12 amino acids. V lost 4 bases, J lost 7 bases, and 10 bases lay in between. The V gene's germline CDR1 is SNHLY and CDR2 FYNNEI. The CDR3 protein is CASSGAIGTQYF. The CDR3 DNA reads TGTGCCAGCAGTGGGGCAATCGGGACCCAGTACTTC.

The chain recombines TRBV3-1 (or the pseudogene TRBV3-2) with TRBJ1-2; D ambiguous. This CDR3 is 13 amino acids long. V was clipped by 1 base and J by 4 bases, with 7 bases between them. CDR1 and CDR2 (germline): LGHDT, YNNKEL (reference sequence). As DNA, the CDR3 is TGTGCCAGCAGCCAAGGAGGGTTCTATGGCTACACCTTC. Translation gives CASSQGGFYGYTF.

The chain combines TRBV5-8 with TRBJ1-6; D may be TRBD1 (5 bases). The V end was cut by 0 bases, the J end by 1 base, with 14 bases between. The germline CDR1 and CDR2 sequences are SGHTS and YDEGEE. The CDR3 length is 18 residues. CDR3 amino acids: CASSLAPGEISYNSPLHF. CDR3 sequence (DNA): TGTGCCAGCAGCTTGGCACCGGGGGAGATATCCTATAATTCACCCCTCCACTTT.